A single sample gave rise to the 6 T cell receptor beta chains below, sequenced in a study of shared clonotypes between healthy human individuals. The assay was immunoSEQ multiplex PCR, and TCRdb's table has in-frame clones only and misses some. This table has under 2.5 million clones, just under 95% appearing once. The sample taken for sequencing was naive CD4+ T cells from PBMCs. Noted subset: CD45RA+ positively selected. The receptors were gathered from a man aged 18 to 29 in good health. Some clones in this sample may be carry-over from other donors' samples.

CDR3 region: CASQTGGAGANVLTF. As DNA, the CDR3 is TGTGCCAGCCAGACAGGGGGCGCTGGGGCCAACGTCCTGACTTTC. The V gene is TRBV6-5, the J gene TRBJ2-6; 10 nucleotides align to TRBD1. CDR3 size: 15 residues. Unmatched junction bases numbered 3, after V lost 8 bases and J lost 2 bases. The germline V gene encodes CDR1 MNHEY and CDR2 SVGAGI.

The J gene is TRBJ2-7, the V gene TRBV4-1; 8 bases line up with TRBD1. The germline CDR1 and CDR2 sequences are MGHRA and YSYEKL. V lost 0 bases and J lost 0; bases outside the gene matches: 13. The CDR3 extends over 19 amino acids. Here the CDR3 reads CASSQDLRTGFSSSYEQYF. Here the CDR3 DNA reads TGCGCCAGCAGCCAAGATCTTAGGACAGGGTTCAGTAGCTCCTACGAGCAGTACTTC.

In this sample, this clone turned up once. Other nucleotide sequences in the sample specify the same CDR3. V and J are TRBV5-1 and TRBJ2-3; TRBD2 matches at 9 bases. Germline values: CDR1 SGHRS, CDR2 YFSETQ. V was clipped by 4 bases and J by 2 bases; unmatched bases: 5. CDR3 size: 15 residues. The CDR3 protein is CASSPTSGATDTQYF. Here the CDR3 DNA reads TGCGCCAGCAGCCCGACTAGCGGAGCCACAGATACGCAGTATTTT.

The chain combines TRBV29-1 with TRBJ1-5, with 8 bases lining up with TRBD1. The CDR3 sequence is 13 residues long. V shed 6 bases and J 7 bases; nucleotides not matched to a gene: 8. CDR1 is SQVTM and CDR2 is ANQGSEA in the germline V gene. CDR3 DNA sequence: TGCAGCGTGAGCCAGGGGGCGGGACAGCCCCAGCATTTT. The encoded protein is CSVSQGAGQPQHF.

With respect to this clone: Other DNA sequences within the sample encode an identical CDR3. The CDR3 sequence is CASSLTGETQYF. The CDR3 DNA reads as TGCGCCAGCAGCTTGACCGGAGAGACCCAGTACTTC. The gene calls are TRBV5-1 and TRBJ2-5; D gene ambiguous. This CDR3 has 12 amino acids. The V and J ends lost 1 base and 4 bases respectively, with 5 bases between them. Germline V gene sequence: CDR1 SGHRS, CDR2 YFSETQ.

The chain carries TRBV7-9 and TRBJ2-3, with a tentative D call TRBD1 (6 bases). The CDR3 totals 15 residues. V lost 4 bases and J lost 4, with 15 bases in between. Germline V CDR1 and CDR2: SEHNR, FQNEAQ (reference sequence). CDR3 coding DNA: TGTGCCAGCAGCTGGGGGCCAAGGGACCCAGATACGCAGTATTTT. Translated, it gives CASSWGPRDPDTQYF.